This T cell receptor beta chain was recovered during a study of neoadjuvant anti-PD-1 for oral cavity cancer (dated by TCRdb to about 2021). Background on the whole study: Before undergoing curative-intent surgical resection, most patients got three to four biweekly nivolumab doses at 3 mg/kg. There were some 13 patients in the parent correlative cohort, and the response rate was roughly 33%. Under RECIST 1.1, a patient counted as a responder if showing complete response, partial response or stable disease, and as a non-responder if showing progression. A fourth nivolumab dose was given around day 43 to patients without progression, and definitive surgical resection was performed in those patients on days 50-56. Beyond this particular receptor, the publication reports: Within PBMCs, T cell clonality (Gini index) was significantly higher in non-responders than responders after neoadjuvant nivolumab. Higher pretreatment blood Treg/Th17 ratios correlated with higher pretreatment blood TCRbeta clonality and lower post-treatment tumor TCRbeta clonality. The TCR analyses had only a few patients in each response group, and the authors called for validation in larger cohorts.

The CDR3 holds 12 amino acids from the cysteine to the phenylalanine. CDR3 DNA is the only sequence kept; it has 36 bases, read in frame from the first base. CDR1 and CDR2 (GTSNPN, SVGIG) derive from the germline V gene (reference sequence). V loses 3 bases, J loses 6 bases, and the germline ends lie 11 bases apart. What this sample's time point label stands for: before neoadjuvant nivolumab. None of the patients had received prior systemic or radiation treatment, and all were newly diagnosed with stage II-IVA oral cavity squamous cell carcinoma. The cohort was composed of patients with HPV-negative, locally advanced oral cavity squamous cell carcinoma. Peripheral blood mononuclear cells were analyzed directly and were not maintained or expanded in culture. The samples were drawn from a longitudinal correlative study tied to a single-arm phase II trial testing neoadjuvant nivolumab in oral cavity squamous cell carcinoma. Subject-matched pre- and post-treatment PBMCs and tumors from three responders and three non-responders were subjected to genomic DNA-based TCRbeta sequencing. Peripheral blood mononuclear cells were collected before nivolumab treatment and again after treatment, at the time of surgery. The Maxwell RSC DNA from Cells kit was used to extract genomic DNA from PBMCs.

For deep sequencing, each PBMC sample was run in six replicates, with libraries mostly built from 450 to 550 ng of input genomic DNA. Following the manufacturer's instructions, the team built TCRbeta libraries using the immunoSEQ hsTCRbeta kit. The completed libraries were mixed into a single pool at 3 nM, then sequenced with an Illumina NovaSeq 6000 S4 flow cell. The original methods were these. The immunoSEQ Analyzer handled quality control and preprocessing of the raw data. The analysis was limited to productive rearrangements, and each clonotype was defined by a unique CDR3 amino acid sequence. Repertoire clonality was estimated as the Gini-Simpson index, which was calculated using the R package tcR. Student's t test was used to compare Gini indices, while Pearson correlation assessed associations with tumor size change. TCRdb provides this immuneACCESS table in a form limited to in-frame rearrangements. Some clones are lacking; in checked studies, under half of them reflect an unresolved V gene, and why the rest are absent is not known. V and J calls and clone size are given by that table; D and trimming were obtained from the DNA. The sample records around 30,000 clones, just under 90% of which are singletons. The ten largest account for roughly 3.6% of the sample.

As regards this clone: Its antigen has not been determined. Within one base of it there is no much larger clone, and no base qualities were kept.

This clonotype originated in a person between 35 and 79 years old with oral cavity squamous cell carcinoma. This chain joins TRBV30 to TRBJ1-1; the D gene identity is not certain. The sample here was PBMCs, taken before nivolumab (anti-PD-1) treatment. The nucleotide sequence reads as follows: TGTGCCTGGAGAGGCCGCGCGGCTGAAGCTTTCTTT. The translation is CAWRGRAAEAFF.